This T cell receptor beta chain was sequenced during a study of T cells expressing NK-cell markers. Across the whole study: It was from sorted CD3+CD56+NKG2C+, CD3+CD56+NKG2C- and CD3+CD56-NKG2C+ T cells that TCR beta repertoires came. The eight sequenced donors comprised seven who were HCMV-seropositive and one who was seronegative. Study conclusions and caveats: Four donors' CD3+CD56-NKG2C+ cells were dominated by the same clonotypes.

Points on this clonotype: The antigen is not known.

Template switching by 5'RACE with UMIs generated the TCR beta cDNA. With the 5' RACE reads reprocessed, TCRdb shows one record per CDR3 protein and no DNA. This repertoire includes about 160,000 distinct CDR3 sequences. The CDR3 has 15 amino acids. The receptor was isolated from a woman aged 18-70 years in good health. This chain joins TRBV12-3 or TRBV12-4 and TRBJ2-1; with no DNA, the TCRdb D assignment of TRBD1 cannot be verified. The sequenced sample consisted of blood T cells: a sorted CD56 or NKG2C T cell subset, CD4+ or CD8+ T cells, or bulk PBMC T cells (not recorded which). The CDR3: CASIPWGQGGNEQFF.